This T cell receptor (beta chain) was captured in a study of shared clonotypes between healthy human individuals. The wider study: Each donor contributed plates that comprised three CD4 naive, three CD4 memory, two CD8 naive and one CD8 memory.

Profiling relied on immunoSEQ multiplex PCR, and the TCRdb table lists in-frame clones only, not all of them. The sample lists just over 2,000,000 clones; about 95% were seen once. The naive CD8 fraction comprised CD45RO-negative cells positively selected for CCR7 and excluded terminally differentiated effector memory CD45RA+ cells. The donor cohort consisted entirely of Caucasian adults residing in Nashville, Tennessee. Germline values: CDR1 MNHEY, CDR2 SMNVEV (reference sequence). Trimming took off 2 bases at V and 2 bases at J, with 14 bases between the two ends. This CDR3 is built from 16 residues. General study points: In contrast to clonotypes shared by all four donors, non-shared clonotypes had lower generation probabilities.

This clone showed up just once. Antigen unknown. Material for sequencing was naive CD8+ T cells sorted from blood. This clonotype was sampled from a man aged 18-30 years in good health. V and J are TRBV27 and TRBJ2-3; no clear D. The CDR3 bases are TGTGCCAGCAGTTTACTGACACCTAAATTCACAGATACGCAGTATTTT. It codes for CASSLLTPKFTDTQYF.